This T cell receptor beta chain is drawn from a study of T cell responses to AZD1222 COVID-19 vaccine. Overall study results and limits: Two AZD1222 administrations were followed by greater Spike-specific TCR breadth and depth. Only a handful of people who got AZD1222 tested seropositive at baseline. Clonal diversity was possibly underestimated, and white British individuals and females predominated among donors.

This CDR3 has 15 residues. Germline assignment: CDR1 LGHDT and CDR2 YNNKEL (reference sequence). V was clipped by 4 bases and J by 1 base, with 10 bases between them. Pooling was applied to second doses at about 4 or about 12 weeks. The method was immunoSEQ multiplex PCR; TCRdb's version includes in-frame clones alone and lacks a portion of them. The table includes about 130,000 clones, just over 90% detected once. Comment on this clone: The target antigen is unknown.

Sequencing used peripheral blood, obtained 28 days after the second AZD1222 dose. The receptor was derived from an adult who received the AZD1222 COVID-19 vaccine. The chain carries TRBV3-1 (or the pseudogene TRBV3-2) and TRBJ2-2; D gene unclear. For the CDR3, the DNA is TGTGCCAGCAGCCGGAGCTATAAGAACACCGGGGAGCTGTTTTTT. Protein: CASSRSYKNTGELFF.